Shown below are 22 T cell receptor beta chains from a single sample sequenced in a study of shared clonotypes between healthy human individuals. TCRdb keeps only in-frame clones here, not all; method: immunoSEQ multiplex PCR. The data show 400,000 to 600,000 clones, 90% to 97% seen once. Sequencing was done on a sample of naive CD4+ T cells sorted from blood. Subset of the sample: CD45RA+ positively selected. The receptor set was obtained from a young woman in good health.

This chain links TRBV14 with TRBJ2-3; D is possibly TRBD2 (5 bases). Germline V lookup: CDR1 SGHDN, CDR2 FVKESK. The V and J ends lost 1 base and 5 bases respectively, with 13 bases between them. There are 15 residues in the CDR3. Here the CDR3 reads CASSQARTSGDTQYF. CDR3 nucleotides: TGTGCCAGCAGCCAAGCCCGGACCAGCGGAGATACGCAGTATTTT.

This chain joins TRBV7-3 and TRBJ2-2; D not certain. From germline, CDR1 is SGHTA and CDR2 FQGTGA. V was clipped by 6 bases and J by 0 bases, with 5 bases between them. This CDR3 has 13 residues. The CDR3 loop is CASRTTNTGELFF. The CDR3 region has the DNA TGTGCCAGCAGAACAACGAACACCGGGGAGCTGTTTTTT.

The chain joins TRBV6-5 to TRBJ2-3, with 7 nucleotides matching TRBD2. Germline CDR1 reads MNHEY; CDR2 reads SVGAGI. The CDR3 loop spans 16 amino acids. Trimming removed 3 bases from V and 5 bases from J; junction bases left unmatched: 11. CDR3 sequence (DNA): TGTGCCAGCAGTTATGGCGGGAGATGGGGGGGAGATACGCAGTATTTT. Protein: CASSYGGRWGGDTQYF.

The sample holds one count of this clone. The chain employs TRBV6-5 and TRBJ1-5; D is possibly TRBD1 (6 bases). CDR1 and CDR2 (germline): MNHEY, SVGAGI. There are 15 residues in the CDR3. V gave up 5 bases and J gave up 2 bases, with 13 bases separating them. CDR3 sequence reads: CASSPQGNGNQPQHF. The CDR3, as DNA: TGTGCCAGCAGTCCACAGGGTAATGGCAATCAGCCCCAGCATTTT.

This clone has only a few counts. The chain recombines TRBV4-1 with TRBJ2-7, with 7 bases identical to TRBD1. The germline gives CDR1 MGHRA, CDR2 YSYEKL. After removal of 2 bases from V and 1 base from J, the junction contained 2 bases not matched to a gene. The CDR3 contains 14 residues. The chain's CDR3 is CASSQLGQSYEQYF. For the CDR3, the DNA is TGCGCCAGCAGCCAACTGGGACAGTCCTACGAGCAGTACTTC.

DNA for the CDR3: TGTGCCAGCAGCCAAAGACAGATACCCACCTACGAGCAGTACTTC. As protein: CASSQRQIPTYEQYF. The chain recombines TRBV14 with TRBJ2-7, with D perhaps matching TRBD1 (5 bases). V was trimmed by 2 bases and J by 2 bases, leaving 13 bases between them. This CDR3 has 15 amino acids. Germline CDR1 and CDR2: SGHDN and FVKESK. Full variable domain (remainder filled in from reference TRBV14 and TRBJ2-7): EAGVTQFPSHSVIEKGQTVTLRCDPISGHDNLYWYRRVMGKEIKFLLHFVKESKQDESGMPNNRFLAERTGGTYSTLKVQPAELEDSGVYFCASSQRQIPTYEQYFGPGTRLTVT.

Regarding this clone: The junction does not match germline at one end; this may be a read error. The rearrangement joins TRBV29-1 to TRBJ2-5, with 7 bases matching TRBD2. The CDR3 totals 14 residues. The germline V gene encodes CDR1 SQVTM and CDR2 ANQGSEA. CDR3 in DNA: TGCAGCGTAGAAGCGGGACCGATCCAAGAGACCCAGTACTTC. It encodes CSVEAGPIQETQYF.

The CDR3 region is CASSPSPDNYGYTF. The CDR3 DNA reads TGTGCCAGCTCACCATCCCCGGATAACTATGGCTACACCTTC. The rearrangement uses TRBV18 and TRBJ1-2; D is uncertain. Germline CDR1 is KGHSH and CDR2 is LQKENI. Trimming removed 2 bases at V and 1 base at J, with 8 bases between. This CDR3 is built from 14 residues.

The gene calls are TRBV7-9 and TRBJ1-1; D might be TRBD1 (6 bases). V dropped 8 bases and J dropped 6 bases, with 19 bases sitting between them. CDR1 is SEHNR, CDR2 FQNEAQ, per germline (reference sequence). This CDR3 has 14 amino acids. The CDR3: CASALGGPVPEAFF. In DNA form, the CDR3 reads TGTGCCAGCGCTCTTGGGGGGCCGGTCCCTGAAGCTTTCTTT.

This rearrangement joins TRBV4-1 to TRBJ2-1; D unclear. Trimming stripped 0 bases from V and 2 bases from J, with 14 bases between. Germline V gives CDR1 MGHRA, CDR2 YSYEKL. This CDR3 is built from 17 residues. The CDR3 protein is CASSQEVSRKPYNEQFF. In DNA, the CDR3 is TGCGCCAGCAGCCAAGAGGTTTCGCGTAAACCCTACAATGAGCAGTTCTTC.

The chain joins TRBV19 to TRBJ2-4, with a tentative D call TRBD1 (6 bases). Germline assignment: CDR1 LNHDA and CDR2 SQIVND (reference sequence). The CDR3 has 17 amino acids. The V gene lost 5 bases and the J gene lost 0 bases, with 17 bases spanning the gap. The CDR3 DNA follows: TGTGCCAGTAGTCAAAAGTCCCTACAGGGAGCCAAAAACATTCAGTACTTC. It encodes CASSQKSLQGAKNIQYF.

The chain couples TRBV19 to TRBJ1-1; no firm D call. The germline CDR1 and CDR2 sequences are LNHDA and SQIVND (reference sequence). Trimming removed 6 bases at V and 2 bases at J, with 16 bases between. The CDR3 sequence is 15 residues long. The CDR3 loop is CASREHRQSNTEAFF. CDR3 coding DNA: TGTGCCAGTAGGGAGCATAGGCAGAGCAACACTGAAGCTTTCTTT.

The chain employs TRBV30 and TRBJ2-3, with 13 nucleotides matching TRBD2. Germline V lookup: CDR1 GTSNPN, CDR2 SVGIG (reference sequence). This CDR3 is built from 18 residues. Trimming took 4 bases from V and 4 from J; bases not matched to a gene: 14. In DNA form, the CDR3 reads TGTGCCTGGAACAGGCTCGGGACTAGCGGGACCAGACCAGATACGCAGTATTTT. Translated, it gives CAWNRLGTSGTRPDTQYF.

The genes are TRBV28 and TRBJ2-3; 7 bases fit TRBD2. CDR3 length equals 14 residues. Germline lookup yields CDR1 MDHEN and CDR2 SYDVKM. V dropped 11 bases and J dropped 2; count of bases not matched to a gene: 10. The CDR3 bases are TGTGCCGGGGGGGGTAGCACCTCCACAGATACGCAGTATTTT. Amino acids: CAGGGSTSTDTQYF. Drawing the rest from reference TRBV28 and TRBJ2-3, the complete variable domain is DVKVTQSSRYLVKRTGEKVFLECVQDMDHENMFWYRQDPGLGLRLIYFSYDVKMKEKGDIPEGYSVSREKKERFSLILESASTNQTSMYLCAGGGSTSTDTQYFGPGTRLTVL.

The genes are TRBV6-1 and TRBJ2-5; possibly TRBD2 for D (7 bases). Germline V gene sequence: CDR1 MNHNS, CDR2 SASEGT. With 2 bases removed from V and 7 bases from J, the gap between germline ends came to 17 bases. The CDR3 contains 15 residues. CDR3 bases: TGTGCCAGCAGTGAAATAGGGGGGGCTCCTGGGACCCAGTACTTC. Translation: CASSEIGGAPGTQYF.

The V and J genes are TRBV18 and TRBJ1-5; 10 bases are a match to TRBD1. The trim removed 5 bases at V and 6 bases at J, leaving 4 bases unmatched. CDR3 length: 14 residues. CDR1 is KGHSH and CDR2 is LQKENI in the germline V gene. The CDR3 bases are TGTGCCAGCTCAGAGGACAGGGGGAGTCAGCCCCAGCATTTT. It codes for CASSEDRGSQPQHF.

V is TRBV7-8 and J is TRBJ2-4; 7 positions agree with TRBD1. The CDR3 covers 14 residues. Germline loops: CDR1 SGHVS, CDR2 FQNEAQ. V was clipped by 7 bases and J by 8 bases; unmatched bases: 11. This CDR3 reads CASTSRRDSYIQYF. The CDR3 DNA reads TGTGCCAGCACCTCACGCCGGGACAGTTACATTCAGTACTTC.

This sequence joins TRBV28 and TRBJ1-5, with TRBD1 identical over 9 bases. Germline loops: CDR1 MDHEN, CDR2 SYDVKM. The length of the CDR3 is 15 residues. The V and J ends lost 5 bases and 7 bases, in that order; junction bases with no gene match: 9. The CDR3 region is CASSTTGTGWQPQHF. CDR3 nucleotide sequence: TGTGCCAGCAGTACCACCGGGACAGGGTGGCAGCCCCAGCATTTT.

The CDR3 is CASSLDSSISGNTIYF. As DNA, the CDR3 is TGTGCCAGCAGCTTAGACAGCTCGATCTCTGGAAACACCATATATTTT. This chain uses TRBV7-6 with TRBJ1-3; no clear D gene. The germline gives CDR1 SGHVS, CDR2 FNYEAQ. This CDR3 has 16 amino acids. Trimming removed 1 base at V and 0 bases at J, with 10 bases between.

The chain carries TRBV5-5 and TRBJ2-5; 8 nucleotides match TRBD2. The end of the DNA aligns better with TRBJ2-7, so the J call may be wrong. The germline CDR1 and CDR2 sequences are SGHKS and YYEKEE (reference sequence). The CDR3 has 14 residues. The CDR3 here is CASSGSGSTYEQYF. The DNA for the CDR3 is TGTGCCAGCAGCGGGAGCGGGAGTACCTACGAGCAGTACTTC.

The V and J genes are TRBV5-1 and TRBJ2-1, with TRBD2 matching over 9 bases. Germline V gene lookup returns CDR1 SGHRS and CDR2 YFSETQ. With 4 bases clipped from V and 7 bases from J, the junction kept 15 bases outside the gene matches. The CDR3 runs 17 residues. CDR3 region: CASSETVSGRFKNEQFF. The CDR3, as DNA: TGCGCCAGCAGCGAAACGGTTAGCGGGAGATTTAAGAATGAGCAGTTCTTC.

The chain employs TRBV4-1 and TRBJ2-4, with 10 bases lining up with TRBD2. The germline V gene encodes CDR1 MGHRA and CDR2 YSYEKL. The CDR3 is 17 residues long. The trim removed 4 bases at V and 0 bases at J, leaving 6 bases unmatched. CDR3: CASSRGLAELAKNIQYF. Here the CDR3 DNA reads TGCGCCAGCAGCCGTGGACTAGCGGAACTAGCCAAAAACATTCAGTACTTC.